This T cell receptor beta chain was identified during a study of response to subunit inactivated influenza vaccine. In this sample, this clonotype turned up many times. V lost 1 base and J 0 bases, leaving 13 bases between the germline ends. The CDR3 covers 16 residues. In TCRdb, the RT-PCR reads were re-called with MiXCR into one record per CDR3 protein. The profile covers 540,000 or so distinct CDR3 sequences, with roughly 13% appearing a single time and 10% to 15% taken by the ten largest. This clonotype originated in a man aged 50 to 60 who received an inactivated influenza vaccine. The chain links TRBV12-3 or TRBV12-4 to TRBJ2-7; D uncertain. The specimen comprised PBMCs from blood, sampled 40 to 50 days after vaccination. CDR3: CASSLVFRRSSYEQYF. Written as DNA, the CDR3 is TGTGCCAGCAGTTTAGTCTTCAGGCGGAGCTCCTACGAGCAGTACTTC.